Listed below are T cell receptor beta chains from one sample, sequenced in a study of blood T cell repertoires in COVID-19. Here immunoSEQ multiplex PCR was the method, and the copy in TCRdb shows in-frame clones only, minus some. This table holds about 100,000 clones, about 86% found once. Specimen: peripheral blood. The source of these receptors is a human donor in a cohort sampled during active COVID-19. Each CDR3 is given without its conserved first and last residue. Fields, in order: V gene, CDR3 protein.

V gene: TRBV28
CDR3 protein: ATYRGYEQY

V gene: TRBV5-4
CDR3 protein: ASSLRAPTSRGQF

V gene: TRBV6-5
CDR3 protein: ASRNRGPNNEQF

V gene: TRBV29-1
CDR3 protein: SGGHYTYEQY

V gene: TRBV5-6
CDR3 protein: ASSLPTGDTGYT

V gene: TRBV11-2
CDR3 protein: ASSSLRYSYEQY

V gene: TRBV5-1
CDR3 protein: ASSLDPLRVAGEGDEQF

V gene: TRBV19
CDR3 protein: ASRGQGATSGNTIY

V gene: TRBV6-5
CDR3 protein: ASSYSGQGGSYEQY

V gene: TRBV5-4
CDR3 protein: ASSSPGQNTGELF

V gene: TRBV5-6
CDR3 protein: ASSFAGGRANDAQF

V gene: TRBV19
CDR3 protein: ASSAPGTVPIYEQY

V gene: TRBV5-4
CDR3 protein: ASSFKQGNGELF

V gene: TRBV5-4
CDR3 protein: ASSLREADTQY

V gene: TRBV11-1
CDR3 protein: ASSSRRADEQF

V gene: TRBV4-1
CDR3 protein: ASSQVWSSGSHEQY

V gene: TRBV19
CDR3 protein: ASSKGQGSYGANVLT

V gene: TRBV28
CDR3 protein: ASRSPGNYEQY

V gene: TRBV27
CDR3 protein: ASSPRTGIGSNQPQH

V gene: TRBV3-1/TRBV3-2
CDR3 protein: ASSPQGRAFGAGELF

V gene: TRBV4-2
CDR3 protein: ASSQGIPGLAGPWDTQY

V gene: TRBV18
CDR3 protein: ASSPGGGDFRRC

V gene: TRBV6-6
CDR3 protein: ASSPTSGVTDTQY

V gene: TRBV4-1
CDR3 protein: ASSQEQGSNYGYT

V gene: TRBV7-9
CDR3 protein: ASSLDRTGGYT

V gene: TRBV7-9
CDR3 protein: ASSWHIGLGEEF

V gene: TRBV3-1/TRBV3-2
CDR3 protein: ASSQDPGAEAF

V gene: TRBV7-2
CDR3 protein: ASSPGGGNQPQH

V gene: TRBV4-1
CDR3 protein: ASSPSVRSADTQY

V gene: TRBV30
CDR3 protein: AWSHGAVREKLF

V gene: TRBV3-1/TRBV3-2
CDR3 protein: ASSLASFKMDTEAF

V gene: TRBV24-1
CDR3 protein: ATSGLAFEQF

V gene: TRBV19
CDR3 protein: ASSVAGLAASNEQF

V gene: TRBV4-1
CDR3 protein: ASSLALQGTRATNEKLF

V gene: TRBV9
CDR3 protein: ASSVVTSLNEQF

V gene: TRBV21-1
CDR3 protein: ASGQSYTGTSGVFNNYEQY

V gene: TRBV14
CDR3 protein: ASSLTTGTGAVNEQF

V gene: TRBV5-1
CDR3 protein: ASGGAGTGELF

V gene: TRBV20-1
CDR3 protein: SASRTDPNQPQH

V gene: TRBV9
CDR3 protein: ASSELGGRKRETQY

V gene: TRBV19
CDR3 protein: ASTEQVGAHEQY

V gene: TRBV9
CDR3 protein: ASSGSSRTSGQETQY

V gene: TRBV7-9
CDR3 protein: ASSPDRISPLH

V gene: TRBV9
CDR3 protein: ASSIPQAARDGTSTETQY

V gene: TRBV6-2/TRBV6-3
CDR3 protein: ASSYSLDREGLEQY

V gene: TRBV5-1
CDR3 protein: ASRSLAATYNEQF

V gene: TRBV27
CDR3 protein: ASKPDRSNQPQH

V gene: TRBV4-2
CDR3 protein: ASRKGTSGRDTQY

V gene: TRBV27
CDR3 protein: ASSYEGQNFEKLF

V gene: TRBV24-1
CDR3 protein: ATSSASGQETQY

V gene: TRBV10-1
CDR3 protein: ASSEVGSAGGYEQY

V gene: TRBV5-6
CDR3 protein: ASSPGTSTLQY

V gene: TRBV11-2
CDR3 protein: ASSGGAHNEKLF